These 32 T cell receptor beta chains came from one sample sequenced in a study of Graves' ophthalmopathy and Graves' hyperthyroidism. CDR3 regions of TCR beta were amplified from RNA transcripts. The first-round RT-PCR employed HTBI primers together with the Qiagen OneStep RT-PCR kit. A multiplex PCR was then performed as the second round. In TCRdb, the multiplex PCR reads were re-called with MiXCR into one record per CDR3 protein. This table holds under 200,000 distinct CDR3 sequences, less than 45% found once. Sequencing was carried out using peripheral blood. These TCRs come from a woman aged 40 to 50 with Graves' ophthalmopathy.

The table lists this clonotype with many counts. The J gene is TRBJ1-2, the V gene TRBV27; D not resolved. V lost 6 bases to trimming and J lost 7 bases, with 12 bases between them. CDR3 size: 12 residues. Germline V gene lookup returns CDR1 MNHEY and CDR2 SMNVEV (reference sequence). The CDR3 coding sequence is TGTGCCAGCAGGAGAGAATCGGGTGGCTACACCTTC. Translated: CASRRESGGYTF.

This clonotype was recorded many times. The chain carries TRBV11-1 and TRBJ2-7; 7 bases align to TRBD1. Germline V gives CDR1 SGHAT, CDR2 FQDESV (reference sequence). CDR3 length: 14 amino acids. V trimming: 3 bases; J trimming: 5 bases; junction bases outside the gene matches: 7. CDR3 sequence: CASSFGQVGNEQYF. The CDR3 coding sequence is TGTGCCAGCAGCTTCGGACAGGTTGGGAACGAGCAGTACTTC.

This clonotype was detected a few times. The chain combines TRBV6-2 or TRBV6-3 with TRBJ2-7; D may be TRBD1 or TRBD2 (5 bases each). The germline CDR1 and CDR2 sequences are MNHEY and SVGEGT. With 5 bases removed from V and 5 bases from J, the gap between germline ends came to 16 bases. The CDR3 runs to 14 residues. The CDR3 nucleotides read TGTGCCAGCAGTCAGACTAAGAGGGACGACGAGCAGTACTTC. Its protein is CASSQTKRDDEQYF.

The rearrangement joins TRBV27 to TRBJ1-1; no clear D. V lost 2 bases, J lost 8 bases, and 15 bases lay in between. The CDR3 extends over 14 amino acids. The germline V gene has CDR1 MNHEY and CDR2 SMNVEV (reference sequence). The CDR3 sequence: CASSLAADRAEAFF. The CDR3 DNA reads as TGTGCCAGCAGTTTAGCAGCAGACCGAGCGGAAGCTTTCTTT.

This chain links TRBV2 with TRBJ1-2, with D tentatively TRBD1 (5 bases). V shed 6 bases and J shed 7 bases, with 15 bases lying between them. The CDR3 has 13 residues. Germline CDR1 and CDR2: SNHLY and FYNNEI. The CDR3 region is CASRTEGLIGYTF. CDR3 coding DNA: TGTGCCAGCAGGACAGAGGGTTTAATTGGCTACACCTTC.

This clonotype was counted many times. This chain uses TRBV27 with TRBJ1-2; D may be TRBD1 (6 bases). This CDR3 spans 16 amino acids. Trimming shortened V by 5 bases and J by 2 bases, and 18 bases separated the two germline ends. Germline V gene data show CDR1 as MNHEY and CDR2 as SMNVEV (reference sequence). The CDR3 nucleotides read TGTGCCAGCAGTCCAAAAACAGGGACCCTCAACTATGGCTACACCTTC. Its translation is CASSPKTGTLNYGYTF.

This clonotype was seen repeatedly, ten times or more. The rearrangement uses TRBV7-6 and TRBJ2-4; D remains unclear. The CDR3 is 15 residues long. Germline V gene data show CDR1 as SGHVS and CDR2 as FNYEAQ. V lost 1 base to trimming and J lost 6 bases, with 13 bases between them. This CDR3 is CASSLGREFRNIQYF. In DNA, the CDR3 is TGTGCCAGCAGCTTAGGCAGAGAGTTTCGAAACATTCAGTACTTC.

The chain joins TRBV6-1 to TRBJ1-1; D ambiguous. Germline V gives CDR1 MNHNS, CDR2 SASEGT. CDR3 length equals 13 residues. The V end was cut by 6 bases, the J end by 2 bases, with 10 bases between. In nucleotides, the CDR3 is TGTGCCAGCAGCAAGACACCTAACACTGAAGCTTTCTTT. Its translation is CASSKTPNTEAFF.

The V and J genes are TRBV6-1 and TRBJ2-7, with 7 bases that match TRBD1. The germline CDR1 and CDR2 sequences are MNHNS and SASEGT. The CDR3 totals 14 residues. V lost 5 bases and J lost 7; bases outside the gene matches: 11. The CDR3 here is CASSTRDSPKEQYF. The CDR3 nucleotides are TGTGCCAGCAGTACCCGGGACAGCCCTAAGGAGCAGTACTTC.

Ten or more counts support this clonotype. The chain uses TRBV7-2 and TRBJ1-2; a weak D match, TRBD1 (6 bases). Per germline, CDR1 SGHTA and CDR2 FQGNSA. The CDR3 contains 14 residues. V was cut by 3 bases and J by 9 bases, with 17 bases left in between. The CDR3 protein is CASSFSSSGVSYTF. DNA of the CDR3: TGTGCCAGCAGCTTTTCTTCTTCAGGGGTCAGCTACACCTTC.

The V gene is TRBV20-1, the J gene TRBJ2-7; 9 nucleotides line up with TRBD2. Germline CDR1 DFQATT, CDR2 SNEGSKA (reference sequence). V trimming: 0 bases; J trimming: 9 bases; junction bases outside the gene matches: 9. The length of the CDR3 is 14 residues. CDR3 in DNA: TGCAGTGCTAGAGAGGGAGGGACTAGCTCCCGGCAGTACTTC. Amino acids: CSAREGGTSSRQYF.

This clonotype appeared many times. This chain uses TRBV10-3 with TRBJ2-3; either TRBD1 or TRBD2 may supply D (5 bases each). The CDR3 runs 13 residues. The germline CDR1 and CDR2 sequences are ENHRY and SYGVKD. V lost 7 bases and J lost 4, with 12 bases in between. CDR3 protein: CAIKRGLADTQYF. The CDR3 DNA reads TGTGCCATCAAGAGGGGTTTGGCAGATACGCAGTATTTT.

The chain combines TRBV12-3 or TRBV12-4 with TRBJ1-1, with a weak D call TRBD1 (6 bases). Trimming shortened V by 6 bases and J by 5 bases, and 19 bases separated the two germline ends. The CDR3 consists of 15 residues. This chain's CDR3 is CASRRGTGLVTEAFF. CDR3 DNA: TGTGCCAGCAGAAGGGGAACAGGGTTGGTAACTGAAGCTTTCTTT.

V is TRBV6-1 and J is TRBJ1-3, with D perhaps matching TRBD1 (5 bases). Germline-derived CDR1 and CDR2 are MNHNS and SASEGT. There are 14 residues in the CDR3. V was pared by 8 bases and J by 3 bases, with 14 bases between. CDR3 sequence reads: CASGAQSDGNTIYF. CDR3 DNA sequence: TGTGCCAGCGGGGCACAGAGCGATGGAAACACCATATATTTT.

In nucleotides, the CDR3 is TGCAGTGCTAGAGCCTCGTCGGGCACCGGGGAGCTGTTTTTT. Its protein is CSARASSGTGELFF. The chain employs TRBV20-1 and TRBJ2-2; D unclear. Trimming removed 1 base at V and 4 bases at J, with 10 bases between. Germline CDR1 DFQATT, CDR2 SNEGSKA (reference sequence). The CDR3 spans 14 residues.

This clonotype was detected many times. The chain carries TRBV10-1 and TRBJ1-6; D might be TRBD1 (5 bases). Trimming pared 10 bases from V and 5 bases from J, leaving 12 bases between. The germline V gene has CDR1 WNHNN and CDR2 SYGVQD (reference sequence). The CDR3 is 13 residues long. In nucleotides, the CDR3 is TGCGCCACAAGAGACAGTGATAATTCACCCCTCCACTTT. Encoded protein: CATRDSDNSPLHF.

This sequence joins TRBV7-2 and TRBJ2-7, with a weak D call TRBD1 (7 bases). V was clipped by 5 bases and J by 4 bases, with 18 bases between them. Germline V gives CDR1 SGHTA, CDR2 FQGNSA. The CDR3 contains 15 residues. The CDR3 coding sequence is TGTGCCAGCAGCCCGGGGGACAGTCCGTCTTACGAGCAGTACTTC. Protein: CASSPGDSPSYEQYF.

V and J are TRBV11-1 and TRBJ2-7; 8 bases are shared with TRBD2. This CDR3 region has 16 residues. The J segment lost 5 bases and the V segment lost 0 bases, leaving 9 bases of the junction unmatched. Germline V gives CDR1 SGHAT, CDR2 FQDESV (reference sequence). DNA for the CDR3: TGTGCCAGCAGCTTAGCTCGGGCTAGCGGGCTCGACGAGCAGTACTTC. This gives the protein CASSLARASGLDEQYF.

This clonotype was seen at least ten times. The chain uses TRBV27 and TRBJ1-2, with unresolved D. V shed 1 base and J shed 1 base, with 13 bases lying between them. This CDR3 comprises 16 residues. Germline-derived CDR1 and CDR2 are MNHEY and SMNVEV (reference sequence). Here the CDR3 reads CASSLWAPNHNYGYTF. In nucleotides, the CDR3 is TGTGCCAGCAGTTTATGGGCACCCAACCATAACTATGGCTACACCTTC.

This clonotype was detected many times. This chain links TRBV30 with TRBJ2-2; 9 nucleotides align to TRBD2. The CDR3 has 15 residues. CDR1 is GTSNPN, CDR2 SVGIG, per germline (reference sequence). V was pared by 3 bases and J by 3 bases, with 5 bases of the junction left unmatched. CDR3 DNA sequence: TGTGCCTGGAGCTTGGCGGGAGGGGACACCGGGGAGCTGTTTTTT. This encodes CAWSLAGGDTGELFF.

At least ten counts were recorded for this clonotype. This chain links TRBV27 with TRBJ1-2; D is uncertain. The V and J ends lost 2 bases and 7 bases respectively, with 11 bases between them. This CDR3 is built from 13 residues. Germline V lookup: CDR1 MNHEY, CDR2 SMNVEV (reference sequence). CDR3 in DNA: TGTGCCAGCAGTTTAACCCTAAAAGGTGGCTACACCTTC. Protein: CASSLTLKGGYTF.

Many counts were recorded for this clonotype. The CDR3 coding sequence is TGCAGCGTTCAGGCCGCCTATAATTCACCCCTCCACTTT. Translated: CSVQAAYNSPLHF. The rearrangement uses TRBV29-1 and TRBJ1-6; no clear D gene. The germline CDR1 and CDR2 sequences are SQVTM and ANQGSEA. Trimming pared 5 bases from V and 2 bases from J, leaving 7 bases between. CDR3 size: 13 residues.

This clonotype was detected many times. The chain employs TRBV30 and TRBJ1-5; no reliable D call. V was pared by 2 bases and J by 3 bases, with 8 bases between. CDR3 length equals 13 residues. Per germline, CDR1 GTSNPN and CDR2 SVGIG (reference sequence). CDR3 protein: CAWSPNLNQPQHF. The DNA of the CDR3 is TGTGCCTGGAGTCCAAACCTCAATCAGCCCCAGCATTTT. Based on the CDR3 plus reference TRBV30 and TRBJ1-5, the full variable domain is SQTIHQWPATLVQPVGSPLSLECTVEGTSNPNLYWYRQAAGRGLQLLFYSVGIGQISSEVPQNLSASRPQDRQFILSSKKLLLSDSGFYLCAWSPNLNQPQHFGDGTRLSIL.

This clonotype was counted many times. The chain has TRBV19 and TRBJ2-2; D gene unclear. The V gene's germline CDR1 is LNHDA and CDR2 SQIVND (reference sequence). Trimming removed 5 bases from V and 4 bases from J, with 11 bases in between. The CDR3 has 14 amino acids. CDR3 region: CASSLGFGTGELFF. The CDR3, as DNA: TGTGCCAGTAGTTTGGGTTTTGGCACCGGGGAGCTGTTTTTT.

This clonotype was seen repeatedly, ten times or more. The CDR3 here is CASSYHLVAGKNTEAFF. CDR3 nucleotides: TGTGCCAGCAGTTATCATCTGGTGGCGGGAAAGAACACTGAAGCTTTCTTT. J is TRBJ1-1 and V is TRBV6-2 or TRBV6-3; unclear D gene. CDR1 and CDR2 (germline): MNHEY, SVGEGT. Deletions cut 3 bases from V and 1 base from J, with 18 bases between. The CDR3 runs to 17 residues.

V gene TRBV7-9 combines with J gene TRBJ1-1, with a possible D match to TRBD1 (5 bases). Germline V gene lookup returns CDR1 SEHNR and CDR2 FQNEAQ (reference sequence). This CDR3 contains 13 residues. Trimming removed 1 base at V and 6 bases at J, with 9 bases between. CDR3 region: CASSLEGQAEAFF. The CDR3, as DNA: TGTGCCAGCAGCTTAGAGGGGCAAGCTGAAGCTTTCTTT.

This clonotype was picked up many times. The chain couples TRBV6-1 to TRBJ2-7, with D uncertain. The CDR3 runs 13 residues. Between the trimmed V and J ends, which lost 1 base and 8 bases, there was a span of 12 bases. In germline, CDR1 is MNHNS, CDR2 SASEGT. CDR3 loop: CASSEVGRMQQYF. CDR3 coding DNA: TGTGCCAGCAGTGAAGTGGGCAGGATGCAGCAGTACTTC.

The rearrangement links TRBV7-2 to TRBJ2-7; 7 nucleotides agree with TRBD1. The CDR3 covers 13 residues. Germline loops: CDR1 SGHTA, CDR2 FQGNSA. V trimming: 2 bases; J trimming: 12 bases; junction bases outside the gene matches: 10. In nucleotides, the CDR3 is TGTGCCAGCAGCTTAACCTGGGACAGTCGGTTGTACTTC. This codes for CASSLTWDSRLYF.

This clonotype was seen ten or more times. Here the CDR3 reads CASSYQGGTYEQYF. The CDR3 DNA follows: TGTGCCAGCAGTTACCAGGGAGGGACCTACGAGCAGTACTTC. This sequence joins TRBV6-2 or TRBV6-3 and TRBJ2-7, with 7 bases lining up with TRBD2. Germline V CDR1 and CDR2: MNHEY, SVGEGT. The CDR3 extends over 14 amino acids. With V trimmed by 2 bases and J by 2 bases, 3 bases remained unmatched.

The rearrangement links TRBV14 to TRBJ2-2, with D unclear. The germline V and J ends were trimmed by 0 bases and 5 bases, with 4 bases remaining between them. The CDR3 covers 13 residues. CDR1 is SGHDN, CDR2 FVKESK, per germline. CDR3 region: CASSQDWTGELFF. CDR3 bases: TGTGCCAGCAGCCAAGATTGGACCGGGGAGCTGTTTTTT.

This clonotype was recorded at least ten times. CDR3 sequence (DNA): TGTGCCAGCTCACCGGCAGCAGCTAATTCACCCCTCCACTTT. Protein sequence: CASSPAAANSPLHF. V usage is TRBV18 and J usage is TRBJ1-6; D unclear. The V end lost 3 bases, the J end lost 6 bases, and 9 bases lay between the germline ends. CDR1 is KGHSH and CDR2 is LQKENI in the germline V gene. The CDR3 has 14 amino acids.

This chain links TRBV6-2 or TRBV6-3 with TRBJ2-5, with D possibly matching TRBD1 (5 bases). In germline, CDR1 is MNHEY, CDR2 SVGEGT. This CDR3 is 15 amino acids long. Trimming removed 1 base from V and 0 bases from J, with 9 bases in between. Here the CDR3 reads CASSYLRTNQETQYF. The CDR3 region has the DNA TGTGCCAGCAGTTACTTAAGGACAAACCAAGAGACCCAGTACTTC.